This T cell receptor (beta chain) comes out of a study of response to subunit inactivated influenza vaccine. Findings of the study overall: With each seasonal influenza vaccination, the authors suggested, few new T cells are recruited.

TCRdb fed the RT-PCR reads into MiXCR, producing one record per CDR3 protein. The data hold 500,000 to 550,000 distinct CDR3 sequences, with around 7.7% observed a single time. This clonotype was detected ten times or more. The antigen remains undetermined. The receptor was isolated from a man aged 45-69 years who received an inactivated influenza vaccine. This specimen was PBMCs from blood, taken less than 30 months after vaccination.

CDR3 region: CASRIGDTEAFF. DNA of the CDR3: TGTGCCAGTAGAATTGGTGACACTGAAGCTTTCTTT. The gene calls are TRBV19 and TRBJ1-1; unclear D gene. This CDR3 has 12 amino acids. Germline V gives CDR1 LNHDA, CDR2 SQIVND (reference sequence). V dropped 6 bases and J dropped 3 bases, with 8 bases sitting between them.